What follows are 17 T cell receptor beta chains derived from one specimen sequenced in a study of control samples from healthy donors and cancer patients. Method: immunoSEQ multiplex PCR; TCRdb's copy keeps in-frame clones and lacks some. The sample holds almost 95,000 clones, about nine tenths seen once. What was sequenced was blood. All receptors come from a young woman in good health.

This clone was observed once. This CDR3 reads CASSPRAGGPYNEQFF. CDR3 coding DNA: TGTGCCAGCAGCCCGAGAGCGGGGGGGCCTTACAATGAGCAGTTCTTC. This sequence joins TRBV7-9 and TRBJ2-1; TRBD2 matches 10 bases. The J segment lost 4 bases and the V segment lost 5 bases, leaving 8 bases of the junction unmatched. Per the germline V gene, CDR1 is SEHNR and CDR2 is FQNEAQ (reference sequence). The CDR3 runs to 16 residues.

V usage is TRBV7-9 and J usage is TRBJ2-7; weak D call: TRBD1 (6 bases). Germline-derived CDR1 and CDR2 are SEHNR and FQNEAQ (reference sequence). This CDR3 comprises 13 residues. Deletions cut 8 bases from V and 7 bases from J, with 18 bases between. CDR3: CASSGQTMGEQYF. The CDR3 coding sequence is TGTGCCAGCTCAGGACAGACAATGGGAGAGCAGTACTTC.

V usage is TRBV19 and J usage is TRBJ2-3, with 9 bases lining up with TRBD1. CDR1 is LNHDA, CDR2 SQIVND, per germline (reference sequence). This CDR3 region has 16 residues. Trimming cost V 5 bases and J 0 bases; bases outside gene matches: 6. CDR3 amino acids: CASSGGTGRSTDTQYF. CDR3 bases: TGTGCCAGTAGTGGGGGGACAGGGAGGAGCACAGATACGCAGTATTTT.

The CDR3 loop is CSASGGTGGNQPQHF. In DNA, the CDR3 is TGCAGTGCTAGTGGCGGGACAGGGGGGAATCAGCCCCAGCATTTT. The V call is TRBV20-1, the J call TRBJ1-5; 11 bases match TRBD1. The CDR3 totals 15 residues. In germline, CDR1 is DFQATT, CDR2 SNEGSKA (reference sequence). V was pared by 3 bases and J by 4 bases, with 5 bases of the junction left unmatched.

The chain employs TRBV4-2 and TRBJ2-2, with TRBD1 as a possible D gene (6 bases). The CDR3 is 19 residues long. Germline V gives CDR1 LGHNA, CDR2 YNFKEQ. Trimming took off 1 base at V and 3 bases at J, with 21 bases between the two ends. The CDR3 DNA sequence: TGTGCCAGCAGCCAAGGGGACCCAGGGGAGCCAAGTGACACCGGGGAGCTGTTTTTT. Its translation: CASSQGDPGEPSDTGELFF.

The rearrangement joins TRBV5-6 to TRBJ1-2; D remains ambiguous. Trimming removed 1 base from V and 7 bases from J, with 11 bases in between. The germline gives CDR1 SGHDT, CDR2 YYEEEE. The CDR3 extends over 13 amino acids. The DNA of the CDR3 is TGTGCCAGCAGCTTGTATGGGGTCAGTGGCTACACCTTC. This sequence encodes CASSLYGVSGYTF.

The chain has TRBV6-1 and TRBJ1-5; TRBD1 matches 7 bases. Germline V gene lookup returns CDR1 MNHNS and CDR2 SASEGT. Losses at the gene ends were 0 bases for V and 3 bases for J; bases not matched to a gene: 8. This CDR3 has 17 residues. DNA of the CDR3: TGTGCCAGCAGTGAAGCAGGACAGGTTTTAATCAATCAGCCCCAGCATTTT. Translating gives CASSEAGQVLINQPQHF.

This clone was seen just once. Germline and junction disagree at one end, which may indicate a read error. This chain connects TRBV2 to TRBJ2-5, with no clear D. Germline V gene lookup returns CDR1 SNHLY and CDR2 FYNNEI. The CDR3 extends over 12 amino acids. CDR3 coding DNA: TGTGCCAGCAGTGAAAGGGCACCCGACGGAAACTTC. Amino acids: CASSERAPDGNF.

The CDR3: CASRLGTGGMVTEAFF. The CDR3 coding sequence is TGTGCCAGCAGACTCGGGACAGGGGGGATGGTCACTGAAGCTTTCTTT. The chain joins TRBV28 to TRBJ1-1, with 11 bases identical to TRBD1. The CDR3 is made up of 16 amino acids. V trimming: 6 bases; J trimming: 4 bases; junction bases outside the gene matches: 10. Per the germline V gene, CDR1 is MDHEN and CDR2 is SYDVKM. The full variable domain, with the rest looked up from reference TRBV28 and TRBJ1-1, is DVKVTQSSRYLVKRTGEKVFLECVQDMDHENMFWYRQDPGLGLRLIYFSYDVKMKEKGDIPEGYSVSREKKERFSLILESASTNQTSMYLCASRLGTGGMVTEAFFGQGTRLTVV.

This chain connects TRBV6-1 to TRBJ1-1; weak D call: TRBD1 (5 bases). CDR3 length: 16 amino acids. Trimming took 4 bases from V and 1 from J, leaving 16 bases between them. Germline assignment: CDR1 MNHNS and CDR2 SASEGT. CDR3 residues: CASSGQGVQKNTEAFF. The CDR3 DNA sequence: TGTGCCAGCAGTGGGCAGGGAGTTCAGAAGAACACTGAAGCTTTCTTT.

V usage is TRBV19 and J usage is TRBJ1-1; D perhaps matches TRBD1 (5 bases). This CDR3 is built from 15 residues. Germline assignment: CDR1 LNHDA and CDR2 SQIVND (reference sequence). V was shortened by 4 bases and J by 1 base, with 13 bases between the two germline ends. The CDR3 loop reads CASSSLGQSNTEAFF. DNA of the CDR3: TGTGCCAGTAGTAGTTTGGGGCAGTCGAACACTGAAGCTTTCTTT.

This clone was seen once. This chain joins TRBV7-9 and TRBJ2-5, with D tentatively TRBD2 (7 bases). This CDR3 has 17 residues. V was shortened by 5 bases and J by 5 bases, with 24 bases between the two germline ends. Germline lookup yields CDR1 SEHNR and CDR2 FQNEAQ (reference sequence). Here the CDR3 DNA reads TGTGCCAGCAGCCCACGTGAGGGGGGGGCCGCTCGGGAGACCCAGTACTTC. It translates to CASSPREGGAARETQYF.

The V and J genes are TRBV4-1 and TRBJ2-7, with 12 bases matching TRBD2. V dropped 6 bases and J dropped 2; count of bases not matched to a gene: 11. Germline loops: CDR1 MGHRA, CDR2 YSYEKL. CDR3 length equals 17 residues. CDR3 in amino acids: CASSQQKRTSGAYEQYF. CDR3 nucleotides: TGCGCCAGCAGTCAACAGAAAAGGACTAGCGGGGCCTACGAGCAGTACTTC.

This clone was picked up a small number of times. The chain links TRBV4-2 to TRBJ1-2; 7 bases line up with TRBD1. The CDR3 has 14 amino acids. Trimming cost V 0 bases and J 11 bases; bases outside gene matches: 9. CDR1 is LGHNA and CDR2 is YNFKEQ in the germline V gene. The CDR3 is CASSQDVQGVGYTF. In DNA form, the CDR3 reads TGTGCCAGCAGCCAAGATGTTCAGGGGGTTGGGTACACCTTC.

The rearrangement uses TRBV7-9 and TRBJ2-7; no reliable D call. V gave up 1 base and J gave up 7 bases, with 11 bases separating them. This CDR3 is 13 amino acids long. Germline V gene lookup returns CDR1 SEHNR and CDR2 FQNEAQ (reference sequence). In DNA form, the CDR3 reads TGTGCCAGCAGCTTAGTAGCATCTGGGGAGCAGTACTTC. Its translation is CASSLVASGEQYF.

This clone was detected a few times. This sample includes further DNA sequences coding for the same CDR3. This chain uses TRBV6-5 with TRBJ1-1; D might be TRBD1 (5 bases). With 3 bases removed from V and 0 bases from J, the gap between germline ends came to 8 bases. Per the germline V gene, CDR1 is MNHEY and CDR2 is SVGAGI. The length of the CDR3 is 14 residues. The CDR3 sequence: CASSYGTLNTEAFF. The CDR3 DNA follows: TGTGCCAGCAGTTATGGGACTTTGAACACTGAAGCTTTCTTT.

This chain connects TRBV2 to TRBJ2-7; tentatively, D is TRBD2 (5 bases). The ends were cut back, 6 bases at V and 3 bases at J, with 12 bases in the middle. The CDR3 covers 13 residues. In germline, CDR1 is SNHLY, CDR2 FYNNEI. CDR3 sequence: CASSGVVNYEQYF. The CDR3 coding sequence is TGTGCCAGCAGCGGGGTAGTAAACTACGAGCAGTACTTC.